The T cell receptor (beta chain) described here comes from a study of blood T cell repertoires in COVID-19. Study context: The United States, Italy and Spain supplied acute and convalescent COVID-19 samples.

Produced via immunoSEQ multiplex PCR; TCRdb's table is partial and in-frame only. The table has around 77,000 clones, around 85% seen once; the top ten hold just over 5%. This CDR3 contains 14 residues. The V and J ends lost 3 bases and 1 base, in that order; junction bases with no gene match: 2. Germline values: CDR1 SGHTA, CDR2 FQGNSA. This clonotype originated in a man older than 75 with acute or convalescent COVID-19. The chain combines TRBV7-2 with TRBJ2-5, with 7 bases fitting TRBD2. Sequencing was done on a sample of peripheral blood. CDR3 bases: TGTGCCAGCAGCTTGGCGGGAGCCCAAGAGACCCAGTACTTC. It specifies CASSLAGAQETQYF. Full variable domain (missing parts from reference TRBV7-2 and TRBJ2-5): GAGVSQSPSNKVTEKGKDVELRCDPISGHTALYWYRQSLGQGLEFLIYFQGNSAPDKSGLPSDRFSAERTGGSVSTLTIQRTQQEDSAVYLCASSLAGAQETQYFGPGTRLLVL.